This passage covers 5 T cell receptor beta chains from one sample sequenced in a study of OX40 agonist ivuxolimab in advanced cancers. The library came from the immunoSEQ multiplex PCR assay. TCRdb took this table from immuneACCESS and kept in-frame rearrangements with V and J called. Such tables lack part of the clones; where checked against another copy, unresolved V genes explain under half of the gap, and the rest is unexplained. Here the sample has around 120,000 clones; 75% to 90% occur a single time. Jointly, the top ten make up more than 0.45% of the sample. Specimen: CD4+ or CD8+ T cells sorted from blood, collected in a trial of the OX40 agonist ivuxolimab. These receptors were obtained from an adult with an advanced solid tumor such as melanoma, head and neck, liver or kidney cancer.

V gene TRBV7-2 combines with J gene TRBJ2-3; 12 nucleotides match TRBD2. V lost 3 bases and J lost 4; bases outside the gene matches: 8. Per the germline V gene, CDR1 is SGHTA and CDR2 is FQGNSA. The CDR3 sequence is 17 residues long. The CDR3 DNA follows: TGTGCCAGCAGCTTTTTACTAGCGGGGGGTCGATCAGATACGCAGTATTTT. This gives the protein CASSFLLAGGRSDTQYF.

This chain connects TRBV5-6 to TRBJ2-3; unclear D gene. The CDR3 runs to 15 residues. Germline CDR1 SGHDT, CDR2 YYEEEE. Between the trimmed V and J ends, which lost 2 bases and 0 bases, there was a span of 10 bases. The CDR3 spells CASSFGTDSTDTQYF. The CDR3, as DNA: TGTGCCAGCAGCTTTGGTACAGATAGCACAGATACGCAGTATTTT. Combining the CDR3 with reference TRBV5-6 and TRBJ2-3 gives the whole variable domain DAGVTQSPTHLIKTRGQQVTLRCSPKSGHDTVSWYQQALGQGPQFIFQYYEEEERQRGNFPDRFSGHQFPNYSSELNVNALLLGDSALYLCASSFGTDSTDTQYFGPGTRLTVL.

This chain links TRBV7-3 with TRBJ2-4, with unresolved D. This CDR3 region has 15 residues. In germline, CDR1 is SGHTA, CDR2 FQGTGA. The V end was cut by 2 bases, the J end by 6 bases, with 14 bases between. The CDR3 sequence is CASSLAPSPGNIQYF. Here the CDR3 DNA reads TGTGCCAGCAGCTTAGCACCCTCTCCGGGAAACATTCAGTACTTC.

This CDR3 reads CASSLDSGRDEKLFF. The CDR3 DNA sequence: TGTGCCAGCAGCTTAGATTCGGGCAGGGATGAAAAACTGTTTTTT. The chain carries TRBV11-3 and TRBJ1-4; D perhaps matches TRBD1 (5 bases). Germline-derived CDR1 and CDR2 are SGHNT and YENEEA. V was pared by 0 bases and J by 6 bases, with 11 bases between. CDR3 length: 15 amino acids.

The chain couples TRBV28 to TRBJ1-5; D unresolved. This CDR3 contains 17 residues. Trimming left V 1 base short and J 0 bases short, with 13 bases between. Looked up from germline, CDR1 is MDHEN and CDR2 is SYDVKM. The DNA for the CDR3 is TGTGCCAGCAGTTTATCCCAACACACCTATAGCAATCAGCCCCAGCATTTT. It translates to CASSLSQHTYSNQPQHF.